These 20 T cell receptor beta chains were all obtained from the same sample, sequenced in a study of T cell repertoires in cytomegalovirus infection. TCRdb re-analysed the reads in MiXCR, keeping a single row per CDR3 protein. The sample holds around 310,000 distinct CDR3 sequences; around a sixth are singletons and the top ten take around 12%. The sequencing sample was made of PBMCs. The receptors derive from a human donor in good health (CMV status not recorded). Some clones in this sample may be carry-over from other donors' samples.

This clonotype was found many times. This chain joins TRBV12-3 or TRBV12-4 and TRBJ2-7; 9 nucleotides align to TRBD1. V lost 5 bases to trimming and J lost 5 bases; unmatched junction nucleotides: 7. The CDR3 is 14 residues long. Written as DNA, the CDR3 is TGTGCCAGCAGTCGGGACAGGGTTTTTCACGAGCAGTACTTC. Its protein product is CASSRDRVFHEQYF.

The chain joins TRBV28 to TRBJ1-5; D remains ambiguous. CDR3 length: 14 residues. Trimming removed 5 bases at V and 3 bases at J, with 11 bases between. Germline assignment: CDR1 MDHEN and CDR2 SYDVKM. CDR3 DNA: TGTGCCAGCAGTCCCCGGGGTTTCAATCAGCCCCAGCATTTT. Protein sequence: CASSPRGFNQPQHF.

This clonotype has more than one count but fewer than ten. V and J are TRBV7-6 and TRBJ1-2, with D possibly matching TRBD1 (5 bases). The germline CDR1 and CDR2 sequences are SGHVS and FNYEAQ. The V end lost 3 bases, the J end lost 6 bases, and 11 bases lay between the germline ends. This CDR3 region has 13 residues. CDR3 in amino acids: CASSFDSSNGYTF. CDR3 sequence (DNA): TGTGCCAGCAGCTTCGACAGCTCAAATGGCTACACCTTC.

The J gene is TRBJ2-1, the V gene TRBV7-9; 7 nucleotides match TRBD2. Trimming at V came to 6 bases and at J to 9 bases, leaving 2 bases not matched to a gene. Germline CDR1 is SEHNR and CDR2 is FQNEAQ (reference sequence). The CDR3 length is 11 residues. In DNA, the CDR3 is TGTGCCAGCAGTCCGGGGGGTGAGCAGTTCTTC. Translation: CASSPGGEQFF. Drawing the rest from reference TRBV7-9 and TRBJ2-1, the complete variable domain is DTGVSQNPRHKITKRGQNVTFRCDPISEHNRLYWYRQTLGQGPEFLTYFQNEAQLEKSRLLSDRFSAERPKGSFSTLEIQRTEQGDSAMYLCASSPGGEQFFGPGTRLTVL.

This clonotype was counted many times. V usage is TRBV7-2 and J usage is TRBJ2-7; weak D call: TRBD1 (5 bases). The germline gives CDR1 SGHTA, CDR2 FQGNSA. The CDR3 runs 15 residues. V was trimmed by 5 bases and J by 0 bases, leaving 14 bases between them. CDR3 amino acids: CASSPQGPSSYEQYF. CDR3 sequence (DNA): TGTGCCAGCAGCCCCCAGGGCCCGAGCTCCTACGAGCAGTACTTC.

The rearrangement links TRBV5-1 to TRBJ1-4, with 11 bases fitting TRBD1. The V segment lost 2 bases and the J segment 8 bases; nucleotides outside the gene matches: 8. Germline V CDR1 and CDR2: SGHRS, YFSETQ. This CDR3 comprises 16 residues. The CDR3 loop reads CASSFSPGQGEEKLFF. The CDR3 DNA follows: TGCGCCAGCAGCTTTTCACCGGGACAGGGGGAAGAAAAACTGTTTTTT. The full variable domain, completed using reference TRBV5-1 and TRBJ1-4, is KAGVTQTPRYLIKTRGQQVTLSCSPISGHRSVSWYQQTPGQGLQFLFEYFSETQRNKGNFPGRFSGRQFSNSRSEMNVSTLELGDSALYLCASSFSPGQGEEKLFFGSGTQLSVL.

This clonotype was counted at least ten times. This chain links TRBV6-5 with TRBJ2-3; 10 bases match TRBD1. The germline CDR1 and CDR2 sequences are MNHEY and SVGAGI. V shed 2 bases, J shed 4 bases, and the junction held 3 bases outside the gene matches. There are 15 residues in the CDR3. The chain's CDR3 is CASSYGTGVADTQYF. The CDR3 coding sequence is TGTGCCAGCAGTTACGGGACAGGGGTCGCAGATACGCAGTATTTT.

This clonotype occurred a few times. The rearrangement links TRBV19 to TRBJ1-5; no firm D call. V was shortened by 4 bases and J by 5 bases, with 9 bases between the two germline ends. CDR1 and CDR2 (germline): LNHDA, SQIVND (reference sequence). The CDR3 has 13 residues. This CDR3 reads CASSTIRDQPQHF. CDR3 bases: TGTGCCAGTAGTACCATCAGAGATCAGCCCCAGCATTTT.

The chain is built from TRBV18 and TRBJ1-1; D not resolved. V lost 2 bases, J lost 3 bases, and 13 bases lay in between. There are 15 residues in the CDR3. Germline CDR1 is KGHSH and CDR2 is LQKENI. CDR3 region: CASSPIDILDTEAFF. DNA of the CDR3: TGTGCCAGCTCACCAATCGACATCCTGGACACTGAAGCTTTCTTT. Drawing the rest from reference TRBV18 and TRBJ1-1, the complete variable domain is NAGVMQNPRHLVRRRGQEARLRCSPMKGHSHVYWYRQLPEEGLKFMVYLQKENIIDESGMPKERFSAEFPKEGPSILRIQQVVRGDSAAYFCASSPIDILDTEAFFGQGTRLTVV.

The chain joins TRBV23-1 to TRBJ2-7, with 7 nucleotides matching TRBD2. TRBV23-1 is sorted into the ORF group, with uncertain function. With 8 bases clipped from V and 1 base from J, the junction kept 26 bases outside the gene matches. The CDR3 is 20 residues long. The CDR3 protein is CASRNPDTQIAGLVSYEQYF. DNA for the CDR3: TGCGCCAGCCGAAATCCGGACACACAGATTGCTGGACTAGTATCCTACGAGCAGTACTTC.

The chain combines TRBV12-3 or TRBV12-4 with TRBJ2-1, with 11 nucleotides matching TRBD2. This CDR3 spans 14 amino acids. The trim removed 5 bases at V and 7 bases at J, leaving 4 bases unmatched. The CDR3 coding sequence is TGTGCCAGCAGTGATAGCGGGGGGGCAAATGAGCAGTTCTTC. It encodes CASSDSGGANEQFF.

This clonotype was counted only a few times. This sequence joins TRBV29-1 and TRBJ2-1; D is perhaps TRBD2 (6 bases). The germline gives CDR1 SQVTM, CDR2 ANQGSEA. The CDR3 length is 13 residues. In DNA, the CDR3 is TGCAGTTTGGACGGGGGAATTAACAATGAGCAGTTCTTC. As protein: CSLDGGINNEQFF.

The CDR3 here is CAVRGIEAFF. The CDR3 DNA is TGTGCCGTAAGGGGAATTGAAGCTTTCTTT. The V gene is TRBV28, the J gene TRBJ1-1; D perhaps matches TRBD1 (5 bases). V gave up 11 bases and J gave up 7 bases, with 11 bases separating them. Germline V gene data show CDR1 as MDHEN and CDR2 as SYDVKM. The CDR3 has 10 amino acids.

This clonotype has only a few counts. The gene calls are TRBV11-2 and TRBJ1-1; weak D call: TRBD1 (6 bases). With 1 base removed from V and 11 bases from J, the gap between germline ends came to 11 bases. CDR3 length: 12 residues. Germline V gives CDR1 SGHAT, CDR2 FQNNGV. Here the CDR3 reads CASSLGEGGAFF. The CDR3 coding sequence is TGTGCCAGCAGCTTAGGGGAGGGGGGTGCTTTCTTT.

V is TRBV25-1 and J is TRBJ1-2; TRBD1 matches 9 bases. This CDR3 is built from 12 residues. The junction had 0 bases not matched to a gene; V was cut back by 4 bases and J by 6 bases. Germline-derived CDR1 and CDR2 are MGHDK and SYGVNS. Written as DNA, the CDR3 is TGTGCCAGCAGTGGGACAGGGGATGGCTACACCTTC. Protein product: CASSGTGDGYTF.

The chain uses TRBV5-1 and TRBJ2-3; D is tentatively TRBD1 or TRBD2 (6 bases each). In germline, CDR1 is SGHRS, CDR2 YFSETQ. The CDR3 loop spans 16 amino acids. V was shortened by 1 base and J by 1 base, with 13 bases between the two germline ends. CDR3 bases: TGCGCCAGCAGCTTGAAGGGGGGTGTGGGCACAGATACGCAGTATTTT. Protein product: CASSLKGGVGTDTQYF.

V is TRBV2 and J is TRBJ2-5, with TRBD2 matching 10 bases. Per germline, CDR1 SNHLY and CDR2 FYNNEI. The junction had 6 bases not matched to a gene; V was cut back by 5 bases and J by 3 bases. This CDR3 comprises 15 residues. CDR3 residues: CASSSDGLAEETQYF. DNA of the CDR3: TGTGCCAGCAGTTCCGACGGACTAGCGGAAGAGACCCAGTACTTC.

The sample holds many counts of this clonotype. CDR3 DNA: TGTGCCGAATACCCGTTGGGCGGACGGGGGGAGCAGTACTTC. Translating gives CAEYPLGGRGEQYF. This chain connects TRBV7-8 to TRBJ2-7, with D possibly being TRBD2 (6 bases). Germline V gene lookup returns CDR1 SGHVS and CDR2 FQNEAQ. V lost 11 bases, J lost 7 bases, and 24 bases lay in between. This CDR3 spans 14 amino acids.

This clonotype was seen at least ten times. The rearrangement uses TRBV7-2 and TRBJ2-1, with 8 bases aligning to TRBD2. With V trimmed by 1 base and J by 2 bases, 10 bases remained unmatched. Germline CDR1 and CDR2: SGHTA and FQGNSA. This CDR3 comprises 18 residues. The CDR3 region has the DNA TGTGCCAGCAGCTTAGATCCTTTGCCGGGGGGGCCCTACAATGAGCAGTTCTTC. Protein sequence: CASSLDPLPGGPYNEQFF.

This clonotype was observed a few times. V and J are TRBV5-5 and TRBJ2-7; D unresolved. CDR1 is SGHKS and CDR2 is YYEKEE in the germline V gene (reference sequence). CDR3 length equals 16 residues. V was trimmed by 0 bases and J by 0 bases, leaving 13 bases between them. The CDR3 protein is CASSLAHTLSSYEQYF. CDR3 coding DNA: TGTGCCAGCAGCTTGGCCCACACCTTGAGCTCCTACGAGCAGTACTTC. The variable domain in full, with the rest retrieved from reference TRBV5-5 and TRBJ2-7, is DAGVTQSPTHLIKTRGQQVTLRCSPISGHKSVSWYQQVLGQGPQFIFQYYEKEERGRGNFPDRFSARQFPNYSSELNVNALLLGDSALYLCASSLAHTLSSYEQYFGPGTRLTVT.